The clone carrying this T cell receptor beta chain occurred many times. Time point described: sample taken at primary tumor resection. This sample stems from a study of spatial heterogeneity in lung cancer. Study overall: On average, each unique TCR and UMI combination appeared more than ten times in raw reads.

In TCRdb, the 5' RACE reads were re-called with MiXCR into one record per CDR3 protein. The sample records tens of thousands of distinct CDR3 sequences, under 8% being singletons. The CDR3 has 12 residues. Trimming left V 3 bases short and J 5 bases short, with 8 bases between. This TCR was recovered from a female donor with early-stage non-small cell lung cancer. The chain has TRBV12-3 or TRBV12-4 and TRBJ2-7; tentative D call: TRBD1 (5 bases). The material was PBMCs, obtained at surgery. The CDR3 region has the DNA TGTGCCAGCAGTTTCGGCAGGGACGAGCAGTACTTC. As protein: CASSFGRDEQYF.